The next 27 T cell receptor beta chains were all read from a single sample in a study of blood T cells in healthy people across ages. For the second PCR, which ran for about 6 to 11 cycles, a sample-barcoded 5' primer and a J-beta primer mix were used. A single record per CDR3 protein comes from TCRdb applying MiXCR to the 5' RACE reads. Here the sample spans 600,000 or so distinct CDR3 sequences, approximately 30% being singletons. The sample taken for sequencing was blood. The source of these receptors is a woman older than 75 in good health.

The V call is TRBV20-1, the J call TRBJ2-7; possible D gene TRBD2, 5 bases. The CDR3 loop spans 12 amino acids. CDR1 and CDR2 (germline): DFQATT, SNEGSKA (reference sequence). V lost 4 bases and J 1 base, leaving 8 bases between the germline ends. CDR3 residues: CSANQRSYEQYF. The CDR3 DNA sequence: TGCAGTGCTAACCAGCGGTCCTACGAGCAGTACTTC.

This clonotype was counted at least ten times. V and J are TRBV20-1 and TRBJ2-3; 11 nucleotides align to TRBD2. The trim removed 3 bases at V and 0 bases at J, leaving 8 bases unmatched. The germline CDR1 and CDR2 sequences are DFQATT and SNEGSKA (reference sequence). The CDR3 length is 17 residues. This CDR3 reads CSASYSGGASSTDTQYF. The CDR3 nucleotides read TGCAGTGCTAGTTATAGCGGGGGGGCCTCAAGCACAGATACGCAGTATTTT.

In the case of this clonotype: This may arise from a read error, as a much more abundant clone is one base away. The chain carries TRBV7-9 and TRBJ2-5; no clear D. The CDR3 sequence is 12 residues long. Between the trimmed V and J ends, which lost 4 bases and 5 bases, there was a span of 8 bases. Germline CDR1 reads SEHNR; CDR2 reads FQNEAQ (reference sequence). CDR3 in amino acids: CASSWVLETQYF. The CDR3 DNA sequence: TGTGCCAGCAGCTGGGTTTTGGAGACCCAGTACTTC.

The DNA of the CDR3 is TGCGCCAGCTCGTCTCGGACAGCTGGCTACGAGCAGTACTTC. Translation: CASSSRTAGYEQYF. The V call is TRBV5-1, the J call TRBJ2-7; tentative D call: TRBD1 (6 bases). The germline gives CDR1 SGHRS, CDR2 YFSETQ. The ends were cut back, 7 bases at V and 3 bases at J, with 17 bases in the middle. CDR3 length: 14 amino acids.

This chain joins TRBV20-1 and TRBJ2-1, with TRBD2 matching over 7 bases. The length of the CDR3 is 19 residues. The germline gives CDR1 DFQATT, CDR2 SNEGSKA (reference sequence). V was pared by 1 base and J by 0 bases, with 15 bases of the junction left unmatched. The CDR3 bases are TGCAGTGCTAGAGCACGCGGGCGGGGGACGTGGAGCTCCTACAATGAGCAGTTCTTC. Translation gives CSARARGRGTWSSYNEQFF.

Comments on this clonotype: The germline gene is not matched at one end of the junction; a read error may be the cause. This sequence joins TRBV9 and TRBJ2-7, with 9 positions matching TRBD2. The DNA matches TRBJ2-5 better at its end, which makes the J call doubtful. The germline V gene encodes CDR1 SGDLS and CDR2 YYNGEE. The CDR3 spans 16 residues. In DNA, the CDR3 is TGTGCCAGTAGCGCCAACTCGGGACTAGCAATTGAGACCCAGTACTTC. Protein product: CASSANSGLAIETQYF.

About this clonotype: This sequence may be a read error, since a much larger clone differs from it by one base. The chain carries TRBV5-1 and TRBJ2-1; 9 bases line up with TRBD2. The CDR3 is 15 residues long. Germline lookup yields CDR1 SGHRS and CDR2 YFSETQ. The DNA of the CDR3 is TGCGCCGGCAGCTTGAAGGTAGCGGGGGACGGGGAGCAGTTCTTC. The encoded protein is CAGSLKVAGDGEQFF.

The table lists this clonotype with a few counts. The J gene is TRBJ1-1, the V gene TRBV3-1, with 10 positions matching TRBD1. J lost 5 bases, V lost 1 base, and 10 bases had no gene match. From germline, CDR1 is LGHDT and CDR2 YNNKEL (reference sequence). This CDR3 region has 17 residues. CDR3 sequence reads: CASSQVGTGDRRTEAFF. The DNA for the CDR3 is TGTGCCAGCAGCCAAGTTGGGACAGGGGACCGCAGAACTGAAGCTTTCTTT.

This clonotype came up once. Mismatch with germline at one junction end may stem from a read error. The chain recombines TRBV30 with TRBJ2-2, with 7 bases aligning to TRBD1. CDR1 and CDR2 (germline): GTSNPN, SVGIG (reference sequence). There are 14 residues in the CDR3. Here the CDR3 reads CAWSLTGYTGERFF. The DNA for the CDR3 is TGTGCCTGGAGTCTGACAGGGTACACCGGGGAGCGGTTTTTT.

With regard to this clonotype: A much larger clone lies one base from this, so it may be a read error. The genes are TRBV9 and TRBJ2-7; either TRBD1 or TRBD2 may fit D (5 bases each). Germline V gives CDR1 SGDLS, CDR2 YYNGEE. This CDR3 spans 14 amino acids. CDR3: CAGSVGGTRYEQYF. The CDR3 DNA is TGTGCCGGCAGCGTAGGTGGGACGCGGTACGAGCAGTACTTC.

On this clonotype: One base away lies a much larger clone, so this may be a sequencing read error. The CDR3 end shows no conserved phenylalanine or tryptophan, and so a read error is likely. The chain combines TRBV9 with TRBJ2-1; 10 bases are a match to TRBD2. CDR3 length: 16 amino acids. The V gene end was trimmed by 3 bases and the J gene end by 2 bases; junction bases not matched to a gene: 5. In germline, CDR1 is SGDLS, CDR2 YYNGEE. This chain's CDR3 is CASSAPGTSAYNEQFC. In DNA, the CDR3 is TGTGCCAGCAGCGCCCCGGGGACTAGCGCCTACAATGAGCAGTTCTGC.

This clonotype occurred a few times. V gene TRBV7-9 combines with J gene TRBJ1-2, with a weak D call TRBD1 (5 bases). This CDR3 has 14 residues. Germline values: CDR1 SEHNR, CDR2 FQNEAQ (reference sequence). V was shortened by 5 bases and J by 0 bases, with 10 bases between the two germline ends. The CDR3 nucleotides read TGTGCCAGCAGCGGGAGGGGAGCTAACTATGGCTACACCTTC. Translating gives CASSGRGANYGYTF.

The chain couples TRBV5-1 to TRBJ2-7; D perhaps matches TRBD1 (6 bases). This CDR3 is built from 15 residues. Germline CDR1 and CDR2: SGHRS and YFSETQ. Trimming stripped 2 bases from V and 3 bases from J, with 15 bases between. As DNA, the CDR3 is TGCGCCAGCAGCTTACTTACCGGGACAAGCTACGAGCAGTACTTC. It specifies CASSLLTGTSYEQYF.

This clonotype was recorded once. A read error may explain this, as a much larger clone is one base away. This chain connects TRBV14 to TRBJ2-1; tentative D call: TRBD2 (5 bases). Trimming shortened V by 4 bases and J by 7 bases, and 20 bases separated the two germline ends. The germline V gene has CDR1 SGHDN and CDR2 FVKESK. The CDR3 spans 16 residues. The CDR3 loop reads CASSRTAAGVRNEQFF. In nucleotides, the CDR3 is TGTGCCAGCAGCCGAACAGCGGCCGGTGTCAGGAATGAGCAGTTCTTC.

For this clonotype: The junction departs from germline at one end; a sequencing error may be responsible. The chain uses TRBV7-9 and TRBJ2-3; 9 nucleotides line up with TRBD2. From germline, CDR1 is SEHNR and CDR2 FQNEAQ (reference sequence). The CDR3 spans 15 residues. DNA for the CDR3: TGTGCGAGCAGCCCTAGCGGGGATAGCACAGGTACGCAGTATTTT. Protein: CASSPSGDSTGTQYF.

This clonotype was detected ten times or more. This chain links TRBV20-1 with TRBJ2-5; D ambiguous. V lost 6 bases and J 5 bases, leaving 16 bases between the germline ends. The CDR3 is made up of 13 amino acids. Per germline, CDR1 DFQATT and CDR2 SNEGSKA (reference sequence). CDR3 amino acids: CSAFHFQEETQYF. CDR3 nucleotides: TGCAGTGCCTTTCATTTCCAGGAGGAGACCCAGTACTTC.

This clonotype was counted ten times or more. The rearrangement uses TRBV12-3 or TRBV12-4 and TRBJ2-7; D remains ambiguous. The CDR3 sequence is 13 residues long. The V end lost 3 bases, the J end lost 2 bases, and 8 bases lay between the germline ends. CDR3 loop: CASSFMKPYEQYF. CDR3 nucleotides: TGTGCCAGCAGTTTTATGAAGCCCTACGAGCAGTACTTC.

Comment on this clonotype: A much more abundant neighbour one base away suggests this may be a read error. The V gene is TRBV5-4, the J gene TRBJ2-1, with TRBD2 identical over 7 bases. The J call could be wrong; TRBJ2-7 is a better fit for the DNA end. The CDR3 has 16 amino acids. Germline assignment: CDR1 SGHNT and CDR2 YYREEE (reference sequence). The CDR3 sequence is CASSLAGTTLYNEQYF. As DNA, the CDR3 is TGTGCCAGCAGCTTGGCAGGGACTACACTTTACAATGAGCAGTACTTC.

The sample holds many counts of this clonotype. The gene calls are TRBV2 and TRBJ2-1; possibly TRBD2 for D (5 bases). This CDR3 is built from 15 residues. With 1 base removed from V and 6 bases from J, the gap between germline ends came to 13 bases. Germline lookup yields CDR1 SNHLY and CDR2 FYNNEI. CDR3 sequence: CASSEGLFRGNEQFF. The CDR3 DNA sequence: TGTGCCAGCAGTGAAGGCCTCTTTCGGGGCAATGAGCAGTTCTTC.

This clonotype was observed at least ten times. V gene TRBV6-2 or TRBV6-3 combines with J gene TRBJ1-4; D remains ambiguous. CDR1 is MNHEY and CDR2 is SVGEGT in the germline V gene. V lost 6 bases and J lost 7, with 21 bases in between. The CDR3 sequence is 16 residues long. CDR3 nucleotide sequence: TGTGCCAGCAGCTTCCCTCCCCGGAGGAAGAGTGAAAAACTGTTTTTT. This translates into CASSFPPRRKSEKLFF.

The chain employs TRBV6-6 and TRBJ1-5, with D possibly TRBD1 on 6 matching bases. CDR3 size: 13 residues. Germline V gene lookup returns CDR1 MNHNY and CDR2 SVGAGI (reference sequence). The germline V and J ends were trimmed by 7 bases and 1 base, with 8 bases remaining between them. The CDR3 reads CASTRGSNQPQHF. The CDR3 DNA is TGTGCCAGCACCAGGGGAAGCAATCAGCCCCAGCATTTT.

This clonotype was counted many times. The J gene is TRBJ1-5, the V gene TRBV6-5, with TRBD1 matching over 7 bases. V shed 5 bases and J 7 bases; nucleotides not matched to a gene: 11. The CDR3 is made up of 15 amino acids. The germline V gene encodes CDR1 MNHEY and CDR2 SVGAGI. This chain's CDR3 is CASSPWTGSMQPQHF. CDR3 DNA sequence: TGTGCCAGCAGTCCATGGACAGGTTCTATGCAGCCCCAGCATTTT.

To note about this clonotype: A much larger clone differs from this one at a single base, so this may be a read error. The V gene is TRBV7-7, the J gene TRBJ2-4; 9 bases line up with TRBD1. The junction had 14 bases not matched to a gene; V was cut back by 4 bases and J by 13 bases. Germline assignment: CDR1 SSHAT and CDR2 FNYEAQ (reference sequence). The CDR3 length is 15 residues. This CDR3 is CASSSTGGQGNEQYF. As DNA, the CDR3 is TGTGCCAGCAGCTCGACGGGGGGACAGGGCAATGAGCAGTACTTC.

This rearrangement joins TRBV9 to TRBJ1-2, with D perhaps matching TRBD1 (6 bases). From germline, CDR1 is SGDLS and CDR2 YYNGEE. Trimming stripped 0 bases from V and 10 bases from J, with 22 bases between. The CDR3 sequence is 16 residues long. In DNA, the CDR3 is TGTGCCAGCAGCGTAGCTGGGTCCCCAGGACAGAGAGACTACACCTTC. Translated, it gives CASSVAGSPGQRDYTF.

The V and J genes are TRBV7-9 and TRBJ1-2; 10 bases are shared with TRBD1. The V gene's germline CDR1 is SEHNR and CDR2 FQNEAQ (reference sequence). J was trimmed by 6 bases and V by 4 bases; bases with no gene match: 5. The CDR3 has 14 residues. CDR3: CASSSRDRGHGYTF. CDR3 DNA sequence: TGTGCCAGCAGCTCACGGGACAGGGGTCATGGCTACACCTTC. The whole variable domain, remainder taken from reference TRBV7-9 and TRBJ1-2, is DTGVSQNPRHKITKRGQNVTFRCDPISEHNRLYWYRQTLGQGPEFLTYFQNEAQLEKSRLLSDRFSAERPKGSFSTLEIQRTEQGDSAMYLCASSSRDRGHGYTFGSGTRLTVV.

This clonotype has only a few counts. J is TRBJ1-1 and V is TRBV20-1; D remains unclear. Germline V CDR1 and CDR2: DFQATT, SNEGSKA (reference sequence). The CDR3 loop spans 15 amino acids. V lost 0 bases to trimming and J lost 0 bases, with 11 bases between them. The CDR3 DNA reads TGCAGTGCTAGAGATTTGGTGGGCATGAACACTGAAGCTTTCTTT. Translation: CSARDLVGMNTEAFF.

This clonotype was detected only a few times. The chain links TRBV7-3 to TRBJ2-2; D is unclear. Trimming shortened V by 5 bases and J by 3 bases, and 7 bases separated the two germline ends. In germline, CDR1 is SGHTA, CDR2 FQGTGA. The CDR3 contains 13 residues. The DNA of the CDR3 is TGTGCCAGCAGCCCTCCTCACACCGGGGAGCTGTTTTTT. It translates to CASSPPHTGELFF.